This is a list of T cell receptor beta chains from one sample in a study of PD-1 blockade in classical Hodgkin lymphoma. Repertoires were generated with immunoSEQ multiplex PCR, while TCRdb's copy carries only in-frame clones and drops some. The sample lists about 100,000 clones; roughly 83% were seen once. Sequencing used peripheral blood mononuclear cells (PBMCs), obtained at baseline. Receptors were obtained from a human donor with classical Hodgkin lymphoma. Each CDR3 is given with its conserved first and last residue. The D gene is left open where the match is weak. Clone size appears in some rows only: once, few, many, or a class for an expanded clone.

V gene: TRBV19
D gene: -
clone size: -
J gene: TRBJ1-1
CDR3 protein: CASSIAGGNTEAFF
CDR3 DNA: TGTGCCAGTAGTATAGCCGGAGGGAACACTGAAGCTTTCTTT

V gene: TRBV11-3
D gene: -
clone size: -
J gene: TRBJ2-1
CDR3 protein: CASSLDWLEGSEQFF
CDR3 DNA: TGTGCCAGCAGCTTAGATTGGCTAGAAGGGAGTGAGCAGTTCTTC

V gene: TRBV28
D gene: -
clone size: -
J gene: TRBJ1-5
CDR3 protein: CASRWTGLSNQPQHF
CDR3 DNA: TGTGCCAGCCGATGGACGGGTCTTAGCAATCAGCCCCAGCATTTT

V gene: TRBV4-1
D gene: TRBD1
clone size: once
J gene: TRBJ1-2
CDR3 protein: CASAREEGARGYTF
CDR3 DNA: TGCGCCAGCGCTCGGGAGGAGGGGGCGCGGGGCTACACCTTC

V gene: TRBV7-2
D gene: -
clone size: -
J gene: TRBJ2-1
CDR3 protein: CASSFAGSSYNEQFF
CDR3 DNA: TGTGCCAGCAGCTTTGCCGGATCCTCCTACAATGAGCAGTTCTTC

V gene: TRBV7-9
D gene: TRBD2
clone size: -
J gene: TRBJ2-7
CDR3 protein: CASSLSGRPFVRYF
CDR3 DNA: TGTGCCAGCAGCCTTAGCGGGAGACCCTTCGTGAGGTACTTC

V gene: TRBV5-1
D gene: -
clone size: -
J gene: TRBJ2-5
CDR3 protein: CASSLFEGLETQYF
CDR3 DNA: TGCGCCAGCAGCTTGTTTGAGGGATTGGAGACCCAGTACTTC

V gene: TRBV25-1
D gene: -
clone size: -
J gene: TRBJ2-3
CDR3 protein: CASSVSVGRTDTQYF
CDR3 DNA: TGTGCCAGCAGTGTATCGGTGGGACGCACAGATACGCAGTATTTT

V gene: TRBV11-2
D gene: TRBD2
clone size: -
J gene: TRBJ2-1
CDR3 protein: CASSLGTSGINEQFF
CDR3 DNA: TGTGCCAGCAGCTTAGGGACTAGCGGGATAAATGAGCAGTTCTTC

V gene: TRBV5-1
D gene: TRBD1
clone size: -
J gene: TRBJ2-2
CDR3 protein: CASSKGQGNTGELFF
CDR3 DNA: TGCGCCAGCAGCAAGGGACAGGGAAACACCGGGGAGCTGTTTTTT

V gene: TRBV7-2
D gene: TRBD2
clone size: -
J gene: TRBJ2-1
CDR3 protein: CASSTRLAGNNEQFF
CDR3 DNA: TGTGCCAGCAGCACCCGACTAGCGGGGAACAATGAGCAGTTCTTC

V gene: TRBV6-5
D gene: -
clone size: once
J gene: TRBJ1-1
CDR3 protein: CASSYVSGEAFF
CDR3 DNA: TGTGCCAGCAGTTACGTGTCAGGGGAAGCTTTCTTT

V gene: TRBV5-1
D gene: -
clone size: -
J gene: TRBJ2-5
CDR3 protein: CASTQGGQETQYF
CDR3 DNA: TGCGCCAGTACGCAGGGAGGCCAAGAGACCCAGTACTTC

V gene: TRBV6-5
D gene: TRBD2
clone size: -
J gene: TRBJ2-2
CDR3 protein: CASSYGGRAWSGELFF
CDR3 DNA: TGTGCCAGCAGTTACGGCGGGAGGGCCTGGTCCGGGGAGCTGTTTTTT

V gene: TRBV30
D gene: -
clone size: -
J gene: TRBJ1-2
CDR3 protein: CAWRGNGYTF
CDR3 DNA: TGTGCCTGGAGAGGGAATGGCTACACCTTC

V gene: TRBV7-8
D gene: -
clone size: -
J gene: TRBJ2-3
CDR3 protein: CASSPRPTDTQYF
CDR3 DNA: TGTGCCAGCAGCCCCCGACCAACAGATACGCAGTATTTT

V gene: TRBV28
D gene: TRBD1
clone size: -
J gene: TRBJ2-2
CDR3 protein: CATTDRGGTGELFF
CDR3 DNA: TGTGCCACAACCGACAGGGGGGGCACCGGGGAGCTGTTTTTT

V gene: TRBV7-8
D gene: TRBD2
clone size: -
J gene: TRBJ2-7
CDR3 protein: CASSVSSGLYEQYF
CDR3 DNA: TGTGCCAGCAGCGTATCTAGCGGGCTCTACGAGCAGTACTTC

V gene: TRBV19
D gene: -
clone size: many
J gene: TRBJ2-7
CDR3 protein: CASLDRSSYEQYF
CDR3 DNA: TGTGCCAGTCTGGACAGAAGCTCCTACGAGCAGTACTTC

V gene: TRBV6-6
D gene: -
clone size: -
J gene: TRBJ1-4
CDR3 protein: CASSYSPGGKLFF
CDR3 DNA: TGTGCCAGCAGTTACTCACCGGGGGGAAAACTGTTTTTT

V gene: TRBV25-1
D gene: -
clone size: -
J gene: TRBJ1-1
CDR3 protein: CASSESGYTEAFF
CDR3 DNA: TGTGCCAGCAGTGAATCAGGGTACACTGAAGCTTTCTTT

V gene: TRBV6-1
D gene: -
clone size: -
J gene: TRBJ1-4
CDR3 protein: CASSRPGEGEKLFF
CDR3 DNA: TGTGCCAGCAGTAGACCGGGGGAGGGGGAAAAACTGTTTTTT

V gene: TRBV4-1
D gene: -
clone size: -
J gene: TRBJ1-4
CDR3 protein: CASSQVSGGGLNEKLFF
CDR3 DNA: TGCGCCAGCAGCCAAGTGAGCGGCGGAGGACTAAATGAAAAACTGTTTTTT

V gene: TRBV5-1
D gene: -
clone size: -
J gene: TRBJ1-1
CDR3 protein: CASSSYGPLNTEAFF
CDR3 DNA: TGCGCCAGCAGCTCCTATGGACCGTTGAACACTGAAGCTTTCTTT

V gene: TRBV7-2
D gene: -
clone size: -
J gene: TRBJ2-1
CDR3 protein: CASSLAPLPNEQFF
CDR3 DNA: TGTGCCAGCAGCTTAGCCCCCCTTCCGAATGAGCAGTTCTTC

V gene: TRBV21-1
D gene: -
clone size: medium-sized
J gene: TRBJ1-2
CDR3 protein: CASSKLRHTYGYTF
CDR3 DNA: TGTGCCAGCAGCAAACTAAGGCACACCTATGGCTACACCTTC

V gene: TRBV30
D gene: -
clone size: -
J gene: TRBJ2-5
CDR3 protein: CAWDRQETQYF
CDR3 DNA: TGTGCCTGGGACAGACAAGAGACCCAGTACTTC